This is a list of T cell receptor beta chains from one sample in a study of OX40 agonist ivuxolimab in advanced cancers. Using immunoSEQ multiplex PCR, the repertoire was profiled, and TCRdb retains in-frame clones only, with some absent. The table lists about 59,000 clones, around 92% of them singletons. This material consisted of CD4+ or CD8+ T cells sorted from blood, taken in a trial of the OX40 agonist ivuxolimab. The receptor source for this set is an adult with an advanced solid tumor such as melanoma, head and neck, liver or kidney cancer. The CDR3 runs from the conserved cysteine through the conserved F or W. A D gene is named only where the DNA matches it firmly. Expanded clones get a size class; other rows say once, few or many, or leave the size out.

J: TRBJ1-4; size: -; V: TRBV6-6; D: -; length: 14; DNA: TGTGCCAGCAGTTATTACCTCGGCCGGGAAAAACTGTTTTTT; CDR3: CASSYYLGREKLFF
J: TRBJ2-1; size: once; V: TRBV20-1; D: -; length: 11; DNA: TGCAGTGCTAGAGTAGTAAATGAGCAGTTCTTC; CDR3: CSARVVNEQFF
J: TRBJ2-7; size: -; V: TRBV7-9; D: TRBD1; length: 14; DNA: TGTGCCAGCAGCCGGACAGGGAAGTCCTACGAGCAGTACTTC; CDR3: CASSRTGKSYEQYF
J: TRBJ2-1; size: -; V: TRBV6-6; D: TRBD2; length: 16; DNA: TGTGCCAGCAGACCTATAGCGGGAGTGGTCTACAATGAGCAGTTCTTC; CDR3: CASRPIAGVVYNEQFF
J: TRBJ2-7; size: -; V: TRBV6-1; D: TRBD1; length: 16; DNA: TGTGCCAGCAGTGAAATTGACAGGGGGGAGGACTACGAGCAGTACTTC; CDR3: CASSEIDRGEDYEQYF
J: TRBJ2-1; size: -; V: TRBV15; D: -; length: 15; DNA: TGTGCCACCAGCAGAGAATGGGGAGATTACAATGAGCAGTTCTTC; CDR3: CATSREWGDYNEQFF
J: TRBJ1-5; size: -; V: TRBV30; D: -; length: 15; DNA: TGTGCCTGGACCCCCGGGACTGTCCCTGGTCAGCCCCAGCATTTT; CDR3: CAWTPGTVPGQPQHF
J: TRBJ1-6; size: -; V: TRBV5-5; D: -; length: 13; DNA: TGTGCCAGCAGCTTGGACCCCCTGCCACCCCTCCACTTT; CDR3: CASSLDPLPPLHF
J: TRBJ2-5; size: -; V: TRBV28; D: -; length: 13; DNA: TGTGCCAGCAGTTTATTTCTGGGGGAGACCCAGTACTTC; CDR3: CASSLFLGETQYF
J: TRBJ1-4; size: -; V: TRBV27; D: -; length: 16; DNA: TGTGCCAGCAGTTCGGACAGACCCCCAGTACAGGAAAAACTGTTTTTT; CDR3: CASSSDRPPVQEKLFF
J: TRBJ2-7; size: -; V: TRBV6-4; D: TRBD1; length: 13; DNA: TGTGCCAGCAGGGGGGCAGGGGGCTACGAGCAGTACTTC; CDR3: CASRGAGGYEQYF
J: TRBJ2-1; size: -; V: TRBV11-1; D: -; length: 12; DNA: TGTGCCAGCAGCGTAATCGGTGGTGAGCAGTTCTTC; CDR3: CASSVIGGEQFF
J: TRBJ2-7; size: once; V: TRBV28; D: TRBD2; length: 15; DNA: TGTGCCAGCAGTCCCGCCGGGACTAGCGTCTACGAGCAGTACTTC; CDR3: CASSPAGTSVYEQYF
J: TRBJ2-5; size: -; V: TRBV4-1; D: -; length: 13; DNA: TGCGCCAGCAGCCAAGATACAGAAGAGACCCAGTACTTC; CDR3: CASSQDTEETQYF
J: TRBJ1-5; size: -; V: TRBV5-6; D: -; length: 14; DNA: TGTGCCAGCAGCCCGAGCTATAGCAATCAGCCCCAGCATTTT; CDR3: CASSPSYSNQPQHF
J: TRBJ1-5; size: -; V: TRBV9; D: -; length: 14; DNA: TGTGCCAGCAGCGTAGATGGGACTAATCAGCCCCAGCATTTT; CDR3: CASSVDGTNQPQHF
J: TRBJ1-3; size: once; V: TRBV9; D: -; length: 18; DNA: TGTGCCAGCAGCGTCCGGGACGATCAGTTTACCGGCGGAAACACCATATATTTT; CDR3: CASSVRDDQFTGGNTIYF
J: TRBJ1-4; size: -; V: TRBV28; D: -; length: 15; DNA: TGTGCCAGCAGTTTAATGGTAGGGGGGGATGAAAAACTGTTTTTT; CDR3: CASSLMVGGDEKLFF
J: TRBJ1-1; size: -; V: TRBV6-4; D: -; length: 13; DNA: TGTGCCAGCAGGGGTGAAGTTGGCACTGAAGCTTTCTTT; CDR3: CASRGEVGTEAFF
J: TRBJ2-1; size: -; V: TRBV6-1; D: -; length: 14; DNA: TGTGCCAGCAGTGAAGTGAGCTCCTACAATGAGCAGTTCTTC; CDR3: CASSEVSSYNEQFF
J: TRBJ1-3; size: -; V: TRBV9; D: -; length: 14; DNA: TGTGCCAGCAGCGTACAGGACTCTGGAAACACCATATATTTT; CDR3: CASSVQDSGNTIYF
J: TRBJ2-1; size: once; V: TRBV21-1; D: -; length: 16; DNA: TGTGCCAGCAGCAAGCCGAAGCCTAGCTCCTACAATGAGCAGTTCTTC; CDR3: CASSKPKPSSYNEQFF
J: TRBJ2-1; size: -; V: TRBV28; D: TRBD1; length: 15; DNA: TGTGCCAGCAGCTATACAGGGGGCGCTTACAATGAGCAGTTCTTC; CDR3: CASSYTGGAYNEQFF
J: TRBJ2-7; size: -; V: TRBV6-5; D: -; length: 13; DNA: TGTGCCAGCAGCCTCGGACATACCTACGAGCAGTACTTC; CDR3: CASSLGHTYEQYF
J: TRBJ1-2; size: -; V: TRBV6-5; D: -; length: 15; DNA: TGTGCCAGCAGTTACGCTTCGGACCGTACCGCTGGCTACACCTTC; CDR3: CASSYASDRTAGYTF
J: TRBJ1-6; size: -; V: TRBV6-4; D: TRBD1; length: 14; DNA: TGTGCCAGCAGCGAGACAGGGGATAATTCACCCCTCCACTTT; CDR3: CASSETGDNSPLHF
J: TRBJ1-3; size: -; V: TRBV7-8; D: -; length: 14; DNA: TGTGCCAGCAGCTTAGGAGGGCTTGGAAACACCATATATTTT; CDR3: CASSLGGLGNTIYF
J: TRBJ1-6; size: -; V: TRBV30; D: -; length: 15; DNA: TGTGCCTGGACCGCGACCCCGGGAGACGGTTCACCCCTCCACTTT; CDR3: CAWTATPGDGSPLHF
J: TRBJ2-5; size: -; V: TRBV25-1; D: -; length: 10; DNA: TGTGCCAGCAGTGGGGAGACCCAGTACTTC; CDR3: CASSGETQYF
J: TRBJ1-2; size: -; V: TRBV6-6; D: TRBD1; length: 14; DNA: TGTGCCAGCAGTTGGACAGGGGGATACTATGGCTACACCTTC; CDR3: CASSWTGGYYGYTF
J: TRBJ2-1; size: -; V: TRBV25-1; D: -; length: 11; DNA: TGTGCCAGCAGTATATATGGTGAGCAGTTCTTC; CDR3: CASSIYGEQFF
J: TRBJ1-2; size: -; V: TRBV30; D: -; length: 11; DNA: TGTGCCTGGACGATCGGCTATGGCTACACCTTC; CDR3: CAWTIGYGYTF
J: TRBJ2-2; size: -; V: TRBV2; D: -; length: 15; DNA: TGTGCCAGCAGTGATGACAGGACGTACACCGGGGAGCTGTTTTTT; CDR3: CASSDDRTYTGELFF
J: TRBJ2-7; size: -; V: TRBV6-5; D: -; length: 14; DNA: TGTGCCAGCAGTCGAGACGGTCCTTTGTGGGAGCAGTACTTC; CDR3: CASSRDGPLWEQYF
J: TRBJ1-1; size: -; V: TRBV19; D: -; length: 15; DNA: TGTGCCAGTAGTATTATGGTGGGAGTTCGCACTGAAGCTTTCTTT; CDR3: CASSIMVGVRTEAFF
J: TRBJ1-5; size: -; V: TRBV30; D: -; length: 13; DNA: TGTGCCTGGAGTCAAGGGGGTAATCAGCCCCAGCATTTT; CDR3: CAWSQGGNQPQHF
J: TRBJ2-2; size: few; V: TRBV5-5; D: TRBD1; length: 16; DNA: TGTGCCAGCAGCTGGCCGGGACAGGGAATCACCGGGGAGCTGTTTTTT; CDR3: CASSWPGQGITGELFF
J: TRBJ1-3; size: -; V: TRBV30; D: -; length: 16; DNA: TGTGCCTGGAGTGTACAGGGCCCCCACTCTGGAAACACCATATATTTT; CDR3: CAWSVQGPHSGNTIYF
J: TRBJ2-3; size: -; V: TRBV5-6; D: -; length: 15; DNA: TGTGCCAGCAGCCTCGCCCCGGGAATGGCAGATACGCAGTATTTT; CDR3: CASSLAPGMADTQYF
J: TRBJ1-1; size: once; V: TRBV6-5; D: TRBD1; length: 14; DNA: TGTGCCAGCGGGAATACAGGGGGCGCGCCTGAAGCTTTCTTT; CDR3: CASGNTGGAPEAFF
J: TRBJ1-5; size: -; V: TRBV15; D: -; length: 14; DNA: TGTGCCACCAGCAGCCTGACACCTAATCAGCCCCAGCATTTT; CDR3: CATSSLTPNQPQHF
J: TRBJ1-3; size: -; V: TRBV7-2; D: -; length: 15; DNA: TGTGCCAGCAGCTTAGGGGCGGAATCTGGAAACACCATATATTTT; CDR3: CASSLGAESGNTIYF
J: TRBJ2-3; size: -; V: TRBV13; D: TRBD2; length: 16; DNA: TGTGCCAGCAGCTTACCAGCGGGGGGTAGCACAGATACGCAGTATTTT; CDR3: CASSLPAGGSTDTQYF
J: TRBJ2-1; size: once; V: TRBV6-4; D: TRBD2; length: 15; DNA: TGTGCCAGCAGCTCTAGCGGGAGCTCCTACAATGAGCAGTTCTTC; CDR3: CASSSSGSSYNEQFF
J: TRBJ1-1; size: -; V: TRBV10-3; D: TRBD1; length: 11; DNA: TGTGCCATCAGGGGACAGGCGACGGCTTTCTTT; CDR3: CAIRGQATAFF
J: TRBJ2-1; size: -; V: TRBV7-3; D: -; length: 17; DNA: TGTGCCAGCAGCTTGACTTCTCCTGCGGGCTTCTACAATGAGCAGTTCTTC; CDR3: CASSLTSPAGFYNEQFF
J: TRBJ2-5; size: -; V: TRBV7-9; D: TRBD1; length: 13; DNA: TGTGCCAGCAGCATAGGACAGGAAGAGACCCAGTACTTC; CDR3: CASSIGQEETQYF
J: TRBJ2-7; size: -; V: TRBV25-1; D: -; length: 14; DNA: TGTGCCAGCAGTGGGGAGCGAGTCCCCTACGAGCAGTACTTC; CDR3: CASSGERVPYEQYF
J: TRBJ1-2; size: -; V: TRBV6-1; D: -; length: 14; DNA: TGTGCCAGCAGTGAAACTCCGGATAACTATGGCTACACCTTC; CDR3: CASSETPDNYGYTF
J: TRBJ1-1; size: -; V: TRBV6-5; D: -; length: 12; DNA: TGTGCCAGCACAACGGGGTCGGCTGAAGCTTTCTTT; CDR3: CASTTGSAEAFF
J: TRBJ2-1; size: -; V: TRBV9; D: TRBD2; length: 16; DNA: TGTGCCAGCAGCGTAGGGGGGGGCGGGAGGAGCCAGGAGCAGTTCTTC; CDR3: CASSVGGGGRSQEQFF
J: TRBJ2-7; size: -; V: TRBV19; D: -; length: 15; DNA: TGTGCCAGTAGTGAAACGGCGGCGAGCTCCTACGAGCAGTACTTC; CDR3: CASSETAASSYEQYF
J: TRBJ2-7; size: -; V: TRBV19; D: -; length: 14; DNA: TGTGCCAGTAGTATTGCAGGGAGCTCCTACGAGCAGTACTTC; CDR3: CASSIAGSSYEQYF
J: TRBJ1-1; size: -; V: TRBV27; D: -; length: 14; DNA: TGTGCCAGCAGTTTACTACAGGCGAACACTGAAGCTTTCTTT; CDR3: CASSLLQANTEAFF
J: TRBJ1-2; size: -; V: TRBV4-3; D: -; length: 15; DNA: TGCGCCAGCAGCCAAGCGAGGGAGGCTAACTATGGCTACACCTTC; CDR3: CASSQAREANYGYTF